The clone carrying this TCR beta chain appeared a few times. Antigen specificity is unknown. TCRdb reprocessed the reads via MiXCR and lists one record per CDR3 protein. There are hundreds of thousands of distinct CDR3 sequences in the sample; about 30% occur only once, and over 15% lies in the top ten. The sample originates from a study of T cell repertoires in cytomegalovirus infection. About the research overall: Matching HLA type and CMV infection were both indicated by public TCR beta signatures.

With 3 bases clipped from V and 5 bases from J, the junction kept 8 bases outside the gene matches. Per germline, CDR1 SGHTA and CDR2 FQGNSA. This CDR3 region has 15 residues. Whole-study findings and limits: Dominating the ex vivo response were HLA-C-restricted CMV-specific TCR beta clonotypes.

The chain couples TRBV7-2 to TRBJ2-5; 8 bases are a match to TRBD2. The starting material was cultured PBMCs, obtained from culture after CMV antigen stimulation. The sequence came from a human donor in good health (CMV status not recorded). Some clones in this sample may be carry-over from other donors' samples. The CDR3 DNA reads TGTGCCAGCAGCTTTGCGGGACTAGGGTCGGAGACCCAGTACTTC. Translated: CASSFAGLGSETQYF.